Following are 18 T cell receptor beta chains from one sample sequenced in a study of blood T cell repertoires in COVID-19 (TCRdb year 2020). Receptors were amplified or captured by the immunoSEQ multiplex PCR assay. The clones in this table, taken by TCRdb from immuneACCESS, are in-frame only. Not every clone is retained; where verified, under half of the shortfall comes from an unresolved V gene, and the cause of the rest is unknown. The sample data list 130,000 to 150,000 clones, and 75% to 90% of these were observed just once. Clones ranked in the top ten supply around 8% of the sample. The material sequenced was peripheral blood. The source of these receptors is a woman between 55 and 75 years old with COVID-19, enrolled during active disease.

The CDR3, as DNA: TGTGCCAGCAGCATAAGCGACAGGGGGATTTGGGAGCAGTACTTC. Protein product: CASSISDRGIWEQYF. The chain employs TRBV7-2 and TRBJ2-7; 9 bases map to TRBD1. Germline trimming cut 5 bases from V and 7 bases from J; bases unmatched to any gene: 12. Germline V gene sequence: CDR1 SGHTA, CDR2 FQGNSA. The CDR3 is made up of 15 amino acids.

This chain uses TRBV4-3 with TRBJ2-3, with a tentative D call TRBD2 (6 bases). Germline values: CDR1 LGHNA, CDR2 YSLEER. V lost 0 bases and J 6 bases, leaving 19 bases between the germline ends. The CDR3 sequence is 17 residues long. The CDR3 DNA follows: TGCGCCAGCAGCCAAGATTGGGGACTTCTCCTTGGGGATACGCAGTATTTT. It is translated as CASSQDWGLLLGDTQYF.

J is TRBJ2-7 and V is TRBV12-5; no firm D call. Germline V gene data show CDR1 as LGHNT and CDR2 as FRNRAP. The germline V and J ends were trimmed by 2 bases and 6 bases, with 8 bases remaining between them. CDR3 size: 12 residues. CDR3 loop: CASGLNLGEQYF. In DNA, the CDR3 is TGTGCTAGTGGTTTGAATCTAGGCGAGCAGTACTTC. The variable domain in full, completed from reference TRBV12-5 and TRBJ2-7, reads DARVTQTPRHKVTEMGQEVTMRCQPILGHNTVFWYRQTMMQGLELLAYFRNRAPLDDSGMPKDRFSAEMPDATLATLKIQPSEPRDSAVYFCASGLNLGEQYFGPGTRLTVT.

The CDR3 protein is CASSPSPGTDTQYF. In nucleotides, the CDR3 is TGTGCCAGCTCACCCAGCCCAGGGACAGATACGCAGTATTTT. J is TRBJ2-3 and V is TRBV18, with D possibly TRBD1 on 5 matching bases. The germline V and J ends were trimmed by 3 bases and 3 bases, with 10 bases remaining between them. The CDR3 consists of 14 residues. CDR1 KGHSH and CDR2 LQKENI come from the germline V gene.

V and J are TRBV7-2 and TRBJ1-2; D might be TRBD1 (6 bases). Looked up from germline, CDR1 is SGHTA and CDR2 is FQGNSA. V lost 5 bases, J lost 4 bases, and 17 bases lay in between. This CDR3 contains 15 residues. The CDR3 is CASSGGQGTFYGYTF. The CDR3 DNA sequence: TGTGCCAGCAGCGGCGGGCAGGGGACCTTCTATGGCTACACCTTC. Combining the CDR3 with reference TRBV7-2 and TRBJ1-2 gives the whole variable domain GAGVSQSPSNKVTEKGKDVELRCDPISGHTALYWYRQSLGQGLEFLIYFQGNSAPDKSGLPSDRFSAERTGGSVSTLTIQRTQQEDSAVYLCASSGGQGTFYGYTFGSGTRLTVV.

The CDR3 DNA is TGTGCCACCAGTGATTCACAGGGAGTTCAGCCCCAGCATTTT. It encodes CATSDSQGVQPQHF. V usage is TRBV24-1 and J usage is TRBJ1-5; possibly TRBD1 for D (6 bases). V lost 2 bases to trimming and J lost 6 bases, with 10 bases between them. Germline V CDR1 and CDR2: KGHDR, SFDVKD. The CDR3 totals 14 residues.

The chain carries TRBV11-3 and TRBJ2-5; possible D gene TRBD1, 5 bases. V was pared by 5 bases and J by 7 bases, with 14 bases between. CDR3 length: 13 residues. Per germline, CDR1 SGHNT and CDR2 YENEEA. CDR3 in amino acids: CASSEQGEGTQYF. The CDR3 nucleotides are TGTGCCAGCAGCGAGCAGGGTGAAGGGACCCAGTACTTC.

This sequence joins TRBV10-1 and TRBJ2-3, with D perhaps TRBD1 (6 bases). The V gene lost 6 bases and the J gene lost 5 bases, with 12 bases spanning the gap. This CDR3 region has 13 residues. Germline lookup yields CDR1 WNHNN and CDR2 SYGVQD (reference sequence). CDR3 protein: CASRAEGGDTQYF. In DNA form, the CDR3 reads TGCGCCAGCAGGGCAGAAGGGGGAGATACGCAGTATTTT.

This sequence joins TRBV6-5 and TRBJ1-1; a weak D match, TRBD1 (6 bases). Trimming pared 4 bases from V and 5 bases from J, leaving 11 bases between. The germline V gene has CDR1 MNHEY and CDR2 SVGAGI. The CDR3 runs 13 residues. The chain's CDR3 is CASSSVDRTEAFF. Here the CDR3 DNA reads TGTGCCAGCAGTTCCGTCGACAGGACTGAAGCTTTCTTT.

V is TRBV30 and J is TRBJ2-3; D is possibly TRBD2 (6 bases). CDR1 is GTSNPN and CDR2 is SVGIG in the germline V gene (reference sequence). The CDR3 covers 16 residues. The ends were cut back, 2 bases at V and 1 base at J, with 16 bases in the middle. The CDR3 DNA reads as TGTGCCTGGAGTCTCGTTAGCGGTCTAGGCACAGATACGCAGTATTTT. Protein sequence: CAWSLVSGLGTDTQYF.

V gene TRBV10-3 combines with J gene TRBJ2-7; 11 nucleotides match TRBD2. The CDR3 extends over 15 amino acids. Germline V CDR1 and CDR2: ENHRY, SYGVKD. After removal of 3 bases from V and 3 bases from J, the junction contained 4 bases not matched to a gene. The CDR3 reads CAISEAGTSGYEQYF. CDR3 in DNA: TGTGCCATCAGTGAAGCCGGGACTAGCGGCTACGAGCAGTACTTC.

This clone has only one observation. This chain connects TRBV5-4 to TRBJ2-7, with D maybe TRBD2 (6 bases). The germline gives CDR1 SGHNT, CDR2 YYREEE (reference sequence). The CDR3 length is 15 residues. Trimming took 5 bases from V and 0 from J, leaving 15 bases between them. The CDR3 DNA is TGTGCCAGCAGGTCTCAACTAGCCAGCTCCTACGAGCAGTACTTC. Translated, it gives CASRSQLASSYEQYF.

CDR3 nucleotides: TGCGCCAGCAGCTTCGAGGGCGGAAGCTCCTACGAGCAGTACTTC. This encodes CASSFEGGSSYEQYF. This chain links TRBV5-1 with TRBJ2-7; tentatively, D is TRBD2 (5 bases). CDR1 and CDR2 (germline): SGHRS, YFSETQ. There are 15 residues in the CDR3. Trimming left V 2 bases short and J 0 bases short, with 12 bases between. Together with reference TRBV5-1 and TRBJ2-7, the CDR3 gives the full variable domain: KAGVTQTPRYLIKTRGQQVTLSCSPISGHRSVSWYQQTPGQGLQFLFEYFSETQRNKGNFPGRFSGRQFSNSRSEMNVSTLELGDSALYLCASSFEGGSSYEQYFGPGTRLTVT.

The chain is built from TRBV27 and TRBJ1-4, with a possible D match to TRBD1 (5 bases). The germline CDR1 and CDR2 sequences are MNHEY and SMNVEV (reference sequence). V lost 4 bases, J lost 5 bases, and 17 bases lay in between. The length of the CDR3 is 16 residues. The DNA for the CDR3 is TGTGCCAGCAGTTCCTTACGCAGGGAAGGGAATGAAAAACTGTTTTTT. This encodes CASSSLRREGNEKLFF.

V usage is TRBV2 and J usage is TRBJ1-4; weak D call: TRBD1 (5 bases). The CDR3 consists of 19 residues. Deletions cut 8 bases from V and 4 bases from J, with 29 bases between. Germline V gene lookup returns CDR1 SNHLY and CDR2 FYNNEI. The CDR3 DNA reads as TGTGCCAGCCGGCTAACACCTGGGACCCCTCGGGAGAATAATGAAAAACTGTTTTTT. Translating it yields CASRLTPGTPRENNEKLFF.

The rearrangement joins TRBV29-1 to TRBJ2-3, with a tentative D call TRBD1 (5 bases). The V gene lost 3 bases and the J gene lost 6 bases, with 19 bases spanning the gap. CDR1 and CDR2 (germline): SQVTM, ANQGSEA. The CDR3 length is 15 residues. The DNA of the CDR3 is TGCAGCGTTGATAATCTAGTCAGGGTCCATGATACGCAGTATTTT. It is translated as CSVDNLVRVHDTQYF.

This chain joins TRBV19 and TRBJ2-1; D is perhaps TRBD2 (5 bases). The germline V gene encodes CDR1 LNHDA and CDR2 SQIVND (reference sequence). The CDR3 totals 12 residues. V was shortened by 5 bases and J by 9 bases, with 11 bases between the two germline ends. The CDR3, as DNA: TGTGCCAGTAGTCCCCAGCGGAGTGAGCAGTTCTTC. Its translation is CASSPQRSEQFF.

CDR3 sequence (DNA): TGTGCCAGCAATTGGTTGGCAGACTATGGCTACACCTTC. Encoded protein: CASNWLADYGYTF. The chain recombines TRBV7-2 with TRBJ1-2; D unresolved. This CDR3 comprises 13 residues. Between the trimmed V and J ends, which lost 7 bases and 3 bases, there was a span of 12 bases. Germline V gene lookup returns CDR1 SGHTA and CDR2 FQGNSA.